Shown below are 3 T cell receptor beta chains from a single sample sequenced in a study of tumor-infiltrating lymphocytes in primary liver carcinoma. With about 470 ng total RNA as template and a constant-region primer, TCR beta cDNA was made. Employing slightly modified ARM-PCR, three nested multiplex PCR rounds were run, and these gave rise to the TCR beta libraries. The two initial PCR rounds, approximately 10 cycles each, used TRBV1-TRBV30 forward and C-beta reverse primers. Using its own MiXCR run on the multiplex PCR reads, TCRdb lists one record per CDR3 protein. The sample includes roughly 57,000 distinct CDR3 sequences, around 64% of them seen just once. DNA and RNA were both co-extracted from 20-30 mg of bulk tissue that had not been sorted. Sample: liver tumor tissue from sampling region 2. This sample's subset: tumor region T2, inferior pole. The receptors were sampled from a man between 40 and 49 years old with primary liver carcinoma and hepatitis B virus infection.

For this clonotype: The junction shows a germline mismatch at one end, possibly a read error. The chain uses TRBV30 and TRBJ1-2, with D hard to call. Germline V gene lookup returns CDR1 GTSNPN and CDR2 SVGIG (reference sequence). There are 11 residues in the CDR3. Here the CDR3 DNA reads TGTGCCTGGAGTGAAGACTATAGCTACACCTTC. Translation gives CAWSEDYSYTF.

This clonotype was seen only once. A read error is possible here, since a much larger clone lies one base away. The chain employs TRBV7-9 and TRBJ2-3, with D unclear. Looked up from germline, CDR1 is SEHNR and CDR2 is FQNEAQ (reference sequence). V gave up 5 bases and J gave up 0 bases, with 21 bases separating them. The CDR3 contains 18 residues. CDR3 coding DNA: TGTGCCAGCAGCCCCAGTAGCTGGAAGTCAATTAGCACAGATACGCAGTATTTT. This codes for CASSPSSWKSISTDTQYF.

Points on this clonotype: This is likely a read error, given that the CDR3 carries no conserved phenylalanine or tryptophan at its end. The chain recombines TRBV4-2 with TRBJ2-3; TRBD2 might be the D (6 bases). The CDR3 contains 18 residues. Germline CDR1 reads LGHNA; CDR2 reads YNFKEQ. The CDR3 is CASSQVALLTGATDMQYI. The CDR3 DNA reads TGTGCCAGCAGTCAAGTGGCGCTTCTAACGGGAGCGACGGATATGCAGTATATT.